This T cell receptor beta chain stems from a study of blood T cell repertoires in COVID-19. Study at large: PBMCs, B-cell-depleted T cells, or T cells provided the cDNA or gDNA that made up the material.

Libraries were prepared by immunoSEQ multiplex PCR; TCRdb keeps only in-frame clonotypes and omits some of them. The sample consists of about 220,000 clones, approximately 80% of them appearing once. The germline CDR1 and CDR2 sequences are KGHSH and LQKENI. CDR3 length: 16 residues. With 6 bases clipped from V and 4 bases from J, the junction kept 10 bases outside the gene matches. The TCR was taken from a woman aged 60-70 years who had recovered from COVID-19. The sequenced sample was PBMCs or T cells enriched from blood (not recorded which). The chain joins TRBV18 to TRBJ2-3; 10 bases agree with TRBD2. The CDR3: CASSPGKREGADTQYF. CDR3 nucleotide sequence: TGTGCCAGCTCCCCCGGAAAGCGGGAGGGCGCAGATACGCAGTATTTT.